This TCR beta chain was sequenced for a study of cytomegalovirus exposure and HLA in healthy donors. The CDR3 consists of 12 residues. Germline values: CDR1 SEHNR, CDR2 FQNEAQ (reference sequence). The PCR employed 60 Vbeta primers together with 13 Jbeta primers. Source study methods: Approximately 12 million of about 80 million unique TCR beta chains were shared, per a later count. The method was immunoSEQ multiplex PCR; TCRdb's version includes in-frame clones alone and lacks a portion of them. V, J and clone size derive from that table, while D and trimming were established from the DNA sequence. The sample lists about 170,000 clones, 73% seen once, with 5.4% in the top ten. Broader study findings: The authors enumerated over 150 TCR beta chains as linked to cytomegalovirus. Follow-up analysis found HLA locus-dependent TCR association rates, highest for DRB1 and lowest for HLA-C. Most CMV-associated TCR beta chains appeared HLA-restricted in a later analysis.

Concerning this clone: Its antigen is unknown. Germline and junction disagree at one end, which may indicate a read error.

The sample comprised PBMCs. This chain joins TRBV7-9 and TRBJ2-5, with a weak D call TRBD2 (5 bases). The source of this sequence is a young woman in good health and CMV-seropositive. This chain's CDR3 is CSSGLTGETQYF. DNA for the CDR3: TGTTCCAGCGGCCTTACGGGAGAGACCCAGTACTTC.